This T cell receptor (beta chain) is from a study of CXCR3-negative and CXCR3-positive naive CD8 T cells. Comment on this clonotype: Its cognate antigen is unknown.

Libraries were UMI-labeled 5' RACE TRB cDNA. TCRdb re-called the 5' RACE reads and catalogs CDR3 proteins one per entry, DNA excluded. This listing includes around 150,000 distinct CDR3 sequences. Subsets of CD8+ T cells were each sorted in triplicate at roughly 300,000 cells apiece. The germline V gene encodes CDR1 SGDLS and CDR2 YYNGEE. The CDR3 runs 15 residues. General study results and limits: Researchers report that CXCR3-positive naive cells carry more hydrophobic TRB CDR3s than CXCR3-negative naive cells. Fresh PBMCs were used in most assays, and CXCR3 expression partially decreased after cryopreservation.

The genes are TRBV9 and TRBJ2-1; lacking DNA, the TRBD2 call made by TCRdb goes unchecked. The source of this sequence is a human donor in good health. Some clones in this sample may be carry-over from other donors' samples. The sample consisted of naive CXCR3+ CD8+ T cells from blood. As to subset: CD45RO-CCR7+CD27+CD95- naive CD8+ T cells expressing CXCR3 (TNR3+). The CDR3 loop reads CASSQRLAGDVEQFF.